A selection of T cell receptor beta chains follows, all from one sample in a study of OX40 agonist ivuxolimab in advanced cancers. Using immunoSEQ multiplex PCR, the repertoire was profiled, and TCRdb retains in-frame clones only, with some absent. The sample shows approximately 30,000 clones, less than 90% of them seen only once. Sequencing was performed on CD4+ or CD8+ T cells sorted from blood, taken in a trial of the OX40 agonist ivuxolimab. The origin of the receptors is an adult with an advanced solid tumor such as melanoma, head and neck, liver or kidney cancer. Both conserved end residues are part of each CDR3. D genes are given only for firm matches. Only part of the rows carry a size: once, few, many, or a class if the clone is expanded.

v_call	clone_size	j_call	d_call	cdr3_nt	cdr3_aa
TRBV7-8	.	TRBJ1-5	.	TGTGCCAGCAGTCTCGACGGGGTGAGGCCCCAGCATTTT	CASSLDGVRPQHF
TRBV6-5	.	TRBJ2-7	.	TGTGCCAGCAGCCTCTCACGATCCCACTACGAGCAGTACTTC	CASSLSRSHYEQYF
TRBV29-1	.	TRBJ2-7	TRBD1	TGCAGCGTTGAAGAGGGACAGGGCGGCGAGCAGTACTTC	CSVEEGQGGEQYF
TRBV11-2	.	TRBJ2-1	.	TGTGCCAGCAGCTCGGGTTTAGGGGGGGAGCAGTTCTTC	CASSSGLGGEQFF
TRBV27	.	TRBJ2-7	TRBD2	TGTGCCAGCACCCCCGAAGCTAGCGGTACCTACGAGCAGTACTTC	CASTPEASGTYEQYF
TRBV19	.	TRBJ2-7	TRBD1	TGTGCCAGTAGACAAACCGGGACAGGTAGGACCTACGAGCAGTACTTC	CASRQTGTGRTYEQYF
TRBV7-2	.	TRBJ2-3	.	TGTGCCAGCAGCCTAGGGGGGGAGATCACAGATACGCAGTATTTT	CASSLGGEITDTQYF
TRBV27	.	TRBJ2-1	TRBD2	TGTGCCAGCAGTCCCACCATAGCGGGAGGGGGCAATGAGCAGTTCTTC	CASSPTIAGGGNEQFF
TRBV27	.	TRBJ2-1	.	TGTGCCAGCAGTTTACAGAAAACCTACAATGAGCAGTTCTTC	CASSLQKTYNEQFF
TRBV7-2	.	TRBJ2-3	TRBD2	TGTGCCAGCAGCTTACTAGCGGGAGGTATGGATACGCAGTATTTT	CASSLLAGGMDTQYF
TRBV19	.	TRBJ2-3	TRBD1	TGTGCCAGTAGTCCCCGGGACAGAAGCACAGATACGCAGTATTTT	CASSPRDRSTDTQYF
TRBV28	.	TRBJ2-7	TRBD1	TGTGCCAGCACCCGGGACAGCGCCTACGAGCAGTACTTC	CASTRDSAYEQYF
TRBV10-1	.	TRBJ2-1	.	TGCGCCAGCAGTGAAAGGCTTCGACTAAGGACCTACAATGAGCAGTTCTTC	CASSERLRLRTYNEQFF
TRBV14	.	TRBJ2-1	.	TGTGCCAGCAGCCAAGGAAGGAGACTATTCGACAATGAGCAGTTCTTC	CASSQGRRLFDNEQFF
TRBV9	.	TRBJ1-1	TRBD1	TGTGCCAGCAGCGCGACAGGGGGCGGTGAAGCTTTCTTT	CASSATGGGEAFF
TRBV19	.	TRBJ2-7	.	TGTGCCAGTAGTATCGGCTCCCAGGGCTCCTACGAGCAGTACTTC	CASSIGSQGSYEQYF
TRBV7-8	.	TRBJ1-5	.	TGTGCCAGCAGCGCCCTAGGGGGTGAAGGCCAGCCCCAGCATTTT	CASSALGGEGQPQHF
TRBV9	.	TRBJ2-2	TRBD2	TGTGCCAGCAGCGTAGGACTAGCGGGGGACACCGGGGAGCTGTTTTTT	CASSVGLAGDTGELFF
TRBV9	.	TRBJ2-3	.	TGTGCCAGCAGTGACACAGATACGCAGTATTTT	CASSDTDTQYF
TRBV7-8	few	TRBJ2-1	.	TGTGCCAGCAGCTTATTGACGTCTAGACTACCTGACAGTGAGCAGTTCTTC	CASSLLTSRLPDSEQFF
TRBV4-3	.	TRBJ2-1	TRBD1	TGCGCCAGCAGCGCGTTCACAGGGGGAGGTTACAATGAGCAGTTCTTC	CASSAFTGGGYNEQFF
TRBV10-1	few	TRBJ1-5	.	TGCGCCAGCAGTGACGGGTATCAGCCCCAGCATTTT	CASSDGYQPQHF
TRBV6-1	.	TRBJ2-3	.	TGTGCCAGCAGGATGAGACAGGTCGATACGCAGTATTTT	CASRMRQVDTQYF
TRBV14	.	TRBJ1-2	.	TGTGCCAGCAGCCAAGCGTCTAACTATGGCTACACCTTC	CASSQASNYGYTF
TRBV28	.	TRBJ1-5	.	TGTGCCAGCAGTTCAGGGAAAGAAGAGAGCAATCAGCCCCAGCATTTT	CASSSGKEESNQPQHF
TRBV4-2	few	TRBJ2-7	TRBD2	TGTGCCAGCAGCCAAGGCGCCACGGCGGGAGGGTACGAGCAGTACTTC	CASSQGATAGGYEQYF
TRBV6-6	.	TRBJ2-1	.	TGTGCCAGCACCCCAGCACTCATGGCCTACAATGAGCAGTTCTTC	CASTPALMAYNEQFF
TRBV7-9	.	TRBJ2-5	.	TGTGCCAGCAGCTTAGCCTCAGGGCAAGAGACCCAGTACTTC	CASSLASGQETQYF
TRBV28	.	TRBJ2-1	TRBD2	TGTGCCAGCGCCCTGAGCGGGAGTGGCTACAATGAGCAGTTCTTC	CASALSGSGYNEQFF
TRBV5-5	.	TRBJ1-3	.	TGTGCCAGCAGCTTGGCCCCGGGACCGGGAAACACCATATATTTT	CASSLAPGPGNTIYF
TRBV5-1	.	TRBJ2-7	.	TGCGCCAGCAGTTTAGCCGGGACTGGCTCCTACGAGCAGTACTTC	CASSLAGTGSYEQYF
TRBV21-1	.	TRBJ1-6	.	TGTGCCAGCAGCAAAGGGCAGGGCACCTATAATTCACCCCTCCACTTT	CASSKGQGTYNSPLHF
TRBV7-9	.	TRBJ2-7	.	TGTGCCAGCAGCTTAGTACCTTCGACAGGTCCCTGGGAGCAGTACTTC	CASSLVPSTGPWEQYF
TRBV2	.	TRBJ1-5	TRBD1	TGTGCCAGCAGTCCCGACAGGGGAGGCAATCAGCCCCAGCATTTT	CASSPDRGGNQPQHF
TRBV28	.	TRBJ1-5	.	TGTGCCAGCAGACGCCCGGTGGTGACACGTCAGCCCCAGCATTTT	CASRRPVVTRQPQHF
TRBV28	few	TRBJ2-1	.	TGTGCCAGCAGTTTATACCACAATGAGCAGTTCTTC	CASSLYHNEQFF
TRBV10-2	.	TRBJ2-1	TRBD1	TGCGCCAGCAGTGAAGACAGGGGCAATGAGCAGTTCTTC	CASSEDRGNEQFF
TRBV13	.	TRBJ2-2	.	TGTGCCAGCAGCGGCGATGCGGATCTTAACACCGGGGAGCTGTTTTTT	CASSGDADLNTGELFF
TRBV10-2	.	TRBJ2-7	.	TGCGCCAGTGGCCGGGACGAGCAGTACTTC	CASGRDEQYF
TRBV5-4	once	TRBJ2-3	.	TGTGCCAGCAGCTGGGGGGTTATGAGCTCGGATACGCAGTATTTT	CASSWGVMSSDTQYF